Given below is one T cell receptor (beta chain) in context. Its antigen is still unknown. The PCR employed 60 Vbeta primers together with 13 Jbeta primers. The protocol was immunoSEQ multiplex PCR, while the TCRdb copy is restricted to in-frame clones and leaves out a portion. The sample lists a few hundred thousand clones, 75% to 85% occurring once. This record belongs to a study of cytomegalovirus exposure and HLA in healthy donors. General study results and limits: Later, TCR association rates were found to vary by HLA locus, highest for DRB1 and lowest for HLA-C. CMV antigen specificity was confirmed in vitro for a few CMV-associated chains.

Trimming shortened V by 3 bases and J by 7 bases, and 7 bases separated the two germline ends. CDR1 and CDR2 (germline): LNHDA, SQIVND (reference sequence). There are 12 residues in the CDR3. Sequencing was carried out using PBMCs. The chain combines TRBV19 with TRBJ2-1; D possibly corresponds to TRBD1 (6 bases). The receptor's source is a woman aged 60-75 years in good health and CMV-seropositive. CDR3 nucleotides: TGTGCCAGTAGTATCAGGGGAAATGAGCAGTTCTTC. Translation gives CASSIRGNEQFF.